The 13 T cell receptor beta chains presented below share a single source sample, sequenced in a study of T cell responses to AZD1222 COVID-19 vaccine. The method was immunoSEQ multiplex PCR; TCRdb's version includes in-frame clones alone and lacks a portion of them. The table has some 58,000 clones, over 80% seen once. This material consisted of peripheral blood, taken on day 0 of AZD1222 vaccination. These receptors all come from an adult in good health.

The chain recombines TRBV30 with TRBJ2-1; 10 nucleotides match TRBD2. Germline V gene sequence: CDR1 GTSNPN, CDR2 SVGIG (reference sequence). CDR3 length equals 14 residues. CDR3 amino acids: CSGRASVSYNEQFF. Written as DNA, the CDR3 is TGTAGCGGGAGGGCTTCCGTCTCCTACAATGAGCAGTTCTTC.

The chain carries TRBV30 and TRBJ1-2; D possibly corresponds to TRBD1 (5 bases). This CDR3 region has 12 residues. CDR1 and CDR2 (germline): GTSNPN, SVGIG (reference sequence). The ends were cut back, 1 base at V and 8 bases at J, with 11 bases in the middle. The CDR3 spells CAWSGGVGGYTF. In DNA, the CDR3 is TGTGCCTGGAGTGGGGGGGTTGGGGGCTACACCTTC.

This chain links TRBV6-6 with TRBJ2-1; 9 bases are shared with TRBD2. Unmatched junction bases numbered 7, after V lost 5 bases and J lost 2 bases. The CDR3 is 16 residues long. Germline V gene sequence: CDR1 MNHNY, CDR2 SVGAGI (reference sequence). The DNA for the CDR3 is TGTGCCAGCAGTCTTAGCGGGAGCAGGGCCTACAATGAGCAGTTCTTC. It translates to CASSLSGSRAYNEQFF.

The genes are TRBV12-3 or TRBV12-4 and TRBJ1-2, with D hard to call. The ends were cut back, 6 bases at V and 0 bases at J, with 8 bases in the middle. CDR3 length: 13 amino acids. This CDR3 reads CASSPDSNYGYTF. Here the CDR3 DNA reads TGTGCCAGCAGCCCTGACTCTAACTATGGCTACACCTTC.

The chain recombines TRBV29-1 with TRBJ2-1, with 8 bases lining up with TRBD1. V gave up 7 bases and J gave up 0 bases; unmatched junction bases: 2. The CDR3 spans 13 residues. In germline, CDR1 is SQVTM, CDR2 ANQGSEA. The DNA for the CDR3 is TGCAGCGCTGACAGGGGCTCCTACAATGAGCAGTTCTTC. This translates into CSADRGSYNEQFF.

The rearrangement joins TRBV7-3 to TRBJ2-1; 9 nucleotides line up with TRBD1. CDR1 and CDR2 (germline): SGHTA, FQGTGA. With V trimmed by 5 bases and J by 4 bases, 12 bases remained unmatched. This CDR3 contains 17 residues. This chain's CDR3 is CASSKTGGGIAYNEQFF. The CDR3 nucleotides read TGTGCCAGCAGCAAAACAGGGGGCGGGATAGCGTACAATGAGCAGTTCTTC.

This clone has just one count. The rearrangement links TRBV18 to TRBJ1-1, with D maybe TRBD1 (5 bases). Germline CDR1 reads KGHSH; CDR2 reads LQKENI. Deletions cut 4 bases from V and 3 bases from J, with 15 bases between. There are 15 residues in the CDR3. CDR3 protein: CASSLFGQGDTEAFF. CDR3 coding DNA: TGTGCCAGCTCACTTTTCGGGCAGGGAGACACTGAAGCTTTCTTT.

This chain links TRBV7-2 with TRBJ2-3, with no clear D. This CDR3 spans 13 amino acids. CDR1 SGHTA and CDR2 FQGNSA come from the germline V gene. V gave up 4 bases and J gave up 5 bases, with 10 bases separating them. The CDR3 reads CASSSLGRDTQYF. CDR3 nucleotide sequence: TGTGCCAGCAGCTCTTTAGGAAGAGATACGCAGTATTTT.

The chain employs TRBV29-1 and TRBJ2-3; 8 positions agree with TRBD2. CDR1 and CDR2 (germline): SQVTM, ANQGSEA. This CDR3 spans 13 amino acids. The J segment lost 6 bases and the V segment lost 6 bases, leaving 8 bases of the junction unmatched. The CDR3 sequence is CSVQLAEGDTQYF. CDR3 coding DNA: TGCAGCGTCCAACTAGCGGAGGGGGATACGCAGTATTTT.

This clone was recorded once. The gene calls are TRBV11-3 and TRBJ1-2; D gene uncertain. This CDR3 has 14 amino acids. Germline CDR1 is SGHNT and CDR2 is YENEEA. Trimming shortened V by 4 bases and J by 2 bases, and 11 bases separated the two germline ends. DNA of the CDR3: TGTGCCAGCAGCTCCGGGCGGCTCAACTATGGCTACACCTTC. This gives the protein CASSSGRLNYGYTF.

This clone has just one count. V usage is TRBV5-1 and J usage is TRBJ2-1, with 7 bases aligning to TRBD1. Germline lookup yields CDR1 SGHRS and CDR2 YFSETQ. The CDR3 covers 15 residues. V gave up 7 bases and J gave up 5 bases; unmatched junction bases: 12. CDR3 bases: TGCGCCAGCGCGCGAGAGGGGGCGCCTAACAATGAGCAGTTCTTC. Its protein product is CASAREGAPNNEQFF.

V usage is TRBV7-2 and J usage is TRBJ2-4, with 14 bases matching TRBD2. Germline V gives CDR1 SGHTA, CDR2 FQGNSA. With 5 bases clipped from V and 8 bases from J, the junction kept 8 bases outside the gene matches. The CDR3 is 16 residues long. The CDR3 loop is CASSHRLAGGGDIQYF. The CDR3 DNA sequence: TGTGCCAGCAGCCACCGACTAGCGGGAGGGGGGGACATTCAGTACTTC.

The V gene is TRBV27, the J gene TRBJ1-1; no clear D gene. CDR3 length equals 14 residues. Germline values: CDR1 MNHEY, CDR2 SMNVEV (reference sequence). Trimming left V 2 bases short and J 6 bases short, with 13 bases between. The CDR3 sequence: CASSLDPGWAEAFF. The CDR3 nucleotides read TGTGCCAGCAGTTTAGACCCGGGTTGGGCTGAAGCTTTCTTT.